This T cell receptor (beta chain) comes out of a study of cytomegalovirus exposure and HLA in healthy donors. 13 Jbeta primers and 60 Vbeta primers were used for the PCR. Clones were read by immunoSEQ multiplex PCR, and TCRdb kept only the in-frame ones, dropping some. The table includes about 160,000 clones, around 80% detected once. The CDR3 totals 19 residues. The chain has TRBV21-1 and TRBJ2-6; no check of the table's D call, TRBD1, against the DNA was made. TRBV21-1 is designated a pseudogene. This TCR derives from a man aged 50 to 60 in good health and CMV-seropositive. Sample: PBMCs. The CDR3 protein is CASSFWGTGGASGANVLTF. The CDR3 DNA is TGTGCCAGCAGCTTCTGGGGGACAGGGGGCGCCTCTGGGGCCAACGTCCTGACTTTC.